Each of the 10 T cell receptor beta chains below was sequenced from the same sample in a study of tumor-infiltrating lymphocytes in primary liver carcinoma. Production of TCR beta cDNA used roughly 0.55 ug total RNA together with a constant-region primer. Libraries of TCR beta came from three nested multiplex PCR rounds with slightly modified ARM-PCR. The opening two PCR rounds, ten to eleven cycles each, paired TRBV1-TRBV30 forward primers with a C-beta reverse primer. TCRdb redid the calling of the multiplex PCR reads with MiXCR, one entry per CDR3 protein. This table has fewer than 350,000 distinct CDR3 sequences, 65% appearing once. Unsorted whole blood yielded blood RNA, and germline DNA was extracted as well. Material for sequencing was peripheral blood. These receptors originate from a man aged 35 to 55 with primary liver carcinoma and hepatitis B virus infection.

This clonotype was seen only once. One junction end does not reproduce the germline sequence, and a read error may be involved. V is TRBV5-4 and J is TRBJ2-7; 10 bases are a match to TRBD1. Looked up from germline, CDR1 is SGHNT and CDR2 is YYREEE (reference sequence). The CDR3 runs 13 residues. The CDR3: CVSSPDRGREQYF. For the CDR3, the DNA is TGTGTCAGCAGCCCGGACAGGGGGAGGGAGCAATACTTC. The full variable domain, completed using reference TRBV5-4 and TRBJ2-7, is ETGVTQSPTHLIKTRGQQVTLRCSSQSGHNTVSWYQQALGQGPQFIFQYYREEENGRGNFPPRFSGLQFPNYSSELNVNALELDDSALYLCVSSPDRGREQYFGPGTRLTVT.

In the case of this clonotype: A much larger clonotype is one base distant, so this may be a read error. The conserved phenylalanine or tryptophan normally closing the CDR3 is absent here, so this likely arose from a read error. V gene TRBV6-6 combines with J gene TRBJ2-6, with D uncertain. The V gene's germline CDR1 is MNHNY and CDR2 SVGAGI (reference sequence). V dropped 8 bases and J dropped 2 bases, with 13 bases sitting between them. This CDR3 has 15 amino acids. The CDR3 here is CASGDLVAGANVLTI. DNA of the CDR3: TGTGCCAGCGGAGACCTGGTGGCTGGGGCCAACGTCCTGACTATC.

This clonotype was seen at least ten times. The germline gene is not matched at one end of the junction; a read error may be the cause. The gene calls are TRBV11-3 and TRBJ1-4; D is unresolved. CDR3 length: 17 residues. Germline CDR1 SGHNT, CDR2 YENEEA. As DNA, the CDR3 is TGTGCCAGCAGCTTAGATCTTGCAGGCCCAACTAATGAAAGACTGTTTTTT. Encoded protein: CASSLDLAGPTNERLFF.

To note about this clonotype: One junction end disagrees with the germline gene, perhaps due to a read error. The chain recombines TRBV6-2 or TRBV6-3 with TRBJ1-5; D remains ambiguous. Germline CDR1 is MNHEY and CDR2 is SVGEGT. The CDR3 sequence is 12 residues long. The CDR3 protein is CASSYPFGPANF. CDR3 bases: TGTGCCAGCAGCTACCCGTTTGGACCCGCGAATTTT.

The sample holds one count of this clonotype. Its ends do not fully match the called genes, so a read error is possible. V usage is TRBV11-2 and J usage is TRBJ2-1; TRBD2 is a possible D gene (5 bases). The CDR3 is 13 residues long. Germline values: CDR1 SGHAT, CDR2 FQNNGV. The CDR3 loop reads CASNRGRSGEQFF. The DNA for the CDR3 is TGCGCCAGCAACCGCGGCCGAAGCGGTGAGCAGTTCTTC.

This sequence joins TRBV11-1 and TRBJ2-3, with 13 bases that match TRBD2. The CDR3 is 18 residues long. V was pared by 2 bases and J by 11 bases, with 16 bases of the junction left unmatched. CDR1 SGHAT and CDR2 FQDESV come from the germline V gene (reference sequence). The CDR3 reads CASSLPQTSGRKTGMQYF. CDR3 sequence (DNA): TGTGCCAGCAGCTTACCCCAGACTAGCGGGAGGAAAACAGGTATGCAGTATTTT.

V and J are TRBV28 and TRBJ1-2, with D perhaps TRBD1 (6 bases). V was cut by 6 bases and J by 3 bases, with 20 bases left in between. Germline-derived CDR1 and CDR2 are MDHEN and SYDVKM. The CDR3 contains 16 residues. The CDR3 sequence is CASSSGGGGRDYGYTF. The CDR3 nucleotides read TGTGCCAGCAGCTCCGGCGGGGGGGGCAGAGACTATGGCTACACCTTC.

This clonotype has ten or more counts. The rearrangement joins TRBV29-1 to TRBJ2-4, with D possibly being TRBD2 (6 bases). The CDR3 is 14 residues long. From germline, CDR1 is SQVTM and CDR2 ANQGSEA. The V gene lost 2 bases and the J gene lost 3 bases, with 11 bases spanning the gap. The CDR3 reads CSVEYGGLKNIQYF. The CDR3 DNA reads as TGCAGCGTTGAATACGGGGGACTCAAAAACATTCAGTACTTC.

Note on this clonotype: The DNA is left out, because the CDR3 cannot be placed on it with certainty; the CDR3 is given as TCRdb lists it. The chain combines TRBV11-2 with TRBJ2-2; TRBD1 was called by the table and not checked on the DNA. Germline V gives CDR1 SGHAT, CDR2 FQNNGV. Ends included, the CDR3 has 16 residues. The CDR3 sequence is CASSWVGTGSAGELFF.

The table lists this clonotype with a few counts. V usage is TRBV6-6 and J usage is TRBJ2-2; D ambiguous. The length of the CDR3 is 12 residues. The germline CDR1 and CDR2 sequences are MNHNY and SVGAGI (reference sequence). Trimming removed 5 bases at V and 5 bases at J, with 6 bases between. As DNA, the CDR3 is TGTGCCAGCAGTCACCCGACCGGGGAGCTGTTTTTT. It translates to CASSHPTGELFF.